This TCR beta chain is drawn from a study of radiotherapy plus CTLA-4 blockade in lung cancer. Study details: Objective responses were seen in roughly 20% of patients, disease control in about 33%.

Looked up from germline, CDR1 is MDHEN and CDR2 is SYDVKM. This CDR3 region has 18 residues. J gave up 1 base and V 4 bases, and 14 bases lay outside the gene matches. Assay used: immunoSEQ multiplex PCR; TCRdb lists only in-frame clones, some missing. The table lists 20,000 to 30,000 clones, around four fifths of them singletons. Points on this clone: Its antigen is still unknown.

Study-wide results and caveats: Early clone dynamics of blood T cells, plus interferon-beta, reportedly predicted response best. Tumor-origin TCR clones grew in blood after radiotherapy plus ipilimumab.

The material sequenced was peripheral blood, taken from a patient treated with radiotherapy plus ipilimumab. The chain joins TRBV28 to TRBJ1-2; 8 bases agree with TRBD1. This clonotype originated in a human donor with non-small cell lung cancer that progressed on radiotherapy plus ipilimumab. CDR3 coding DNA: TGTGCCAGCAGTTCCCCCGATTCCTGGACAGGGCTTAACTATGGCTACACCTTC. Its translation is CASSSPDSWTGLNYGYTF.